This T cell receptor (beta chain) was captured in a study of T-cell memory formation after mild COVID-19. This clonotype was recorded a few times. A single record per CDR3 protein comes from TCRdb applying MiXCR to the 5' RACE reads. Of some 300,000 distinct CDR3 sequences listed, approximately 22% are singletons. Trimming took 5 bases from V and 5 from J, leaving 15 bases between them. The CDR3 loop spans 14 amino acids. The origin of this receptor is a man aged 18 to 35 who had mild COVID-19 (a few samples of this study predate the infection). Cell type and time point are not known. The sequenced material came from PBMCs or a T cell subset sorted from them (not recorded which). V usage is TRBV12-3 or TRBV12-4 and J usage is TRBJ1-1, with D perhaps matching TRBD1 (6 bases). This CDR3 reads CASSPRGGQTEAFF. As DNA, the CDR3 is TGTGCCAGCAGTCCCCGGGGGGGGCAGACTGAAGCTTTCTTT.